This is a list of T cell receptor beta chains from one sample in a study of cytomegalovirus exposure and HLA in healthy donors. TCRdb's copy holds only in-frame clones and misses some; the assay was immunoSEQ multiplex PCR. The table includes roughly 150,000 clones, nearly 70% detected once. The sample taken for sequencing was PBMCs. These receptor sequences come from a man aged 25 to 40 in good health and CMV-seropositive. The CDR3 runs from the conserved cysteine through the conserved F or W. A D gene is named only where the DNA matches it firmly. Size tells how often a clone was seen (once, few, many) or the class of an expanded clone, and some rows leave it out.

j_call v_call d_call clone_size cdr3_nt cdr3_aa
TRBJ2-2 TRBV29-1 . few TGCAGCGTCCCTGAGGCAGAGCCCGGGGAGCTGTTTTTT CSVPEAEPGELFF
TRBJ2-7 TRBV28 TRBD2 . TGTGCCAGCAGTTTACCTAGCGGGAGAGGCGAGCAGTACTTC CASSLPSGRGEQYF
TRBJ2-2 TRBV5-1 . . TGCGCCAGCAGCTTGGGGGCTAGCGCGGACACCGGGGAGCTGTTTTTT CASSLGASADTGELFF
TRBJ1-2 TRBV5-1 TRBD1 . TGCGCCAGCAGCTGGGGGACAGGGGGAGGCTATGGCTACACCTTC CASSWGTGGGYGYTF
TRBJ2-1 TRBV28 TRBD2 . TGTGCCAGCAGCGGGACTAGCGGGAGGATGGATGAGCAGTTCTTC CASSGTSGRMDEQFF
TRBJ2-3 TRBV5-1 . . TGCGCCAGCAGCCTGGGTGGAGATGGCACAGATACGCAGTATTTT CASSLGGDGTDTQYF
TRBJ1-2 TRBV7-9 . . TGTGCCAGCAGCTTAGTTTTCGTCCTCGCGGGAACGTATGATGGCTACACCTTC CASSLVFVLAGTYDGYTF
TRBJ2-7 TRBV29-1 . . TGCAGCGTTGAATTCAATTCCTACGAGCAGTACTTC CSVEFNSYEQYF
TRBJ1-2 TRBV27 TRBD1 . TGTGCCAGCAGTGCCTGGGACAGGGGAGACGTGAGTGGCTACACCTTC CASSAWDRGDVSGYTF
TRBJ2-7 TRBV19 . . TGTGCCAGTCGCGGGACGGTATCCTACGAGCAGTACTTC CASRGTVSYEQYF
TRBJ2-1 TRBV28 . . TGTGCCAGCATCTCGCTGCGTAAGTCCTACAATGAGCAGTTCTTC CASISLRKSYNEQFF
TRBJ1-5 TRBV19 TRBD1 . TGTGCCAGTAGTATTGACAGGGGATCAACACAGCCCCAGCATTTT CASSIDRGSTQPQHF
TRBJ2-7 TRBV10-3 . . TGTGCCATCACTAGGAGCCTAGAGGTCAACGAGCAGTACTTC CAITRSLEVNEQYF
TRBJ1-1 TRBV27 . . TGTGCCAGCAGTTTCTACTTTCGTACTGAAGCTTTCTTT CASSFYFRTEAFF
TRBJ1-1 TRBV4-1 TRBD1 . TGCGCCAGCAGCCCCCGGGACAGGGAGACTGAAGCTTTCTTT CASSPRDRETEAFF
TRBJ1-1 TRBV30 . . TGTGCCTGGAGTGTTTCCAGGGCTTTCACTGAAGCTTTCTTT CAWSVSRAFTEAFF
TRBJ2-2 TRBV6-6 . . TGTGCCAGCAGTTACTCTTACCGGGAGATCAACGGGGAGCTGTTTTTT CASSYSYREINGELFF
TRBJ1-4 TRBV13 . . TGTGCCAGCAGCTCACGGGGTCTGGCTAATGAAAAACTGTTTTTT CASSSRGLANEKLFF
TRBJ2-2 TRBV9 . . TGTGCCAGCAGCGCCGGGACATACGCGAACACCGGGGAGCTGTTTTTT CASSAGTYANTGELFF
TRBJ1-1 TRBV10-1 . . TGCGCCAGCAGTGAGTGGAAGGCAGGCACTGAAGCTTTCTTT CASSEWKAGTEAFF
TRBJ1-5 TRBV6-5 TRBD1 few TGTGCCAGCAGGACAGGGAATCAGCCCCAGCATTTT CASRTGNQPQHF
TRBJ1-3 TRBV28 . . TGTGCCAGCAGTTTACCTTGGACAAGCGACACCATATATTTT CASSLPWTSDTIYF
TRBJ1-2 TRBV5-6 TRBD1 . TGTGCCAGCAGCCCCAGGGGGAGCTATGGCTACACCTTC CASSPRGSYGYTF
TRBJ1-5 TRBV2 . . TGTGCCAGCAGTGAAGGTAGCGGGGGCTATCAGCCCCAGCATTTT CASSEGSGGYQPQHF
TRBJ1-6 TRBV28 . few TGTGCCAGCAACCCGGCGGCCTTTTTCAGCTCCTATAATTCACCCCTCCACTTT CASNPAAFFSSYNSPLHF
TRBJ2-1 TRBV7-9 TRBD1 . TGTGCCAGCAGCTCGGGACAGCCCCCCCGAGATGAGCAGTTCTTC CASSSGQPPRDEQFF
TRBJ2-5 TRBV13 TRBD2 . TGTGCCAGCAGCTTTGAAGGGACTCGGGGAGCGGGAGGAAGTGAGCAGTACTTC CASSFEGTRGAGGSEQYF
TRBJ1-1 TRBV5-1 . . TGCGCCAGCAGCTATGCAGGGTACACTGAAGCTTTCTTT CASSYAGYTEAFF
TRBJ2-5 TRBV5-4 . . TGTGCCAGCAGCTTAGGTGGACAGCCGGAGACCCAGTACTTC CASSLGGQPETQYF
TRBJ2-1 TRBV27 . . TGTGCCAGCAGTTCAGGCTACAATGAGCAGTTCTTC CASSSGYNEQFF
TRBJ1-5 TRBV4-2 . . TGTGCCCGCAGCCAAGATCACGTCGGTGCGGGGGTTCAGCCCCAGCATTTT CARSQDHVGAGVQPQHF
TRBJ2-1 TRBV29-1 TRBD2 . TGCAGCGACGCCCCGGGGGGGCCTAGTAATGAGCAGTTCTTC CSDAPGGPSNEQFF
TRBJ2-1 TRBV21-1 . . TGTGCCAGCAGCAAATTCCGTTCCCTTAATGAGCAGTTCTTC CASSKFRSLNEQFF
TRBJ2-2 TRBV10-3 . few TGTGCCATCAGTGAGTCGAAGGCCAGGGGACCTTCGAACACCGGGGAGCTGTTTTTT CAISESKARGPSNTGELFF
TRBJ2-7 TRBV27 . . TGTGCCAGCAGTTTATCGTTTTCGGGTTTCTGGAACAACGAGCAGTACTTC CASSLSFSGFWNNEQYF
TRBJ2-1 TRBV5-1 TRBD1 . TGCGCCAGCAGCTTCGGGACAGGGGCTTTCAATGAGCAGTTCTTC CASSFGTGAFNEQFF
TRBJ2-3 TRBV6-1 TRBD1 once TGTGCCAGCTCCCCGGGACAGGGAAGCGCAGATACGCAGTATTTT CASSPGQGSADTQYF
TRBJ1-2 TRBV6-6 TRBD1 . TGTGCCAGCAGTTACCCAACAGGGGGCTATGGCTACACCTTC CASSYPTGGYGYTF
TRBJ2-1 TRBV18 TRBD2 . TGTGCCAGCTCACCAAGGGAACCGGGACTAGTTAATGAGCAGTTCTTC CASSPREPGLVNEQFF
TRBJ1-1 TRBV7-9 . once TGTGCCGCAGAATACAGCATGAACACTGAAGCTTTCTTT CAAEYSMNTEAFF
TRBJ2-5 TRBV14 TRBD2 . TGTGCCAGCAGTCAAAGCGGGACGGCTCAAGAGACCCAGTACTTC CASSQSGTAQETQYF
TRBJ2-5 TRBV5-1 TRBD1 . TGCGCCAGCAGCTTGGGGGGACAGGTAAAAGAGACCCAGTACTTC CASSLGGQVKETQYF
TRBJ1-2 TRBV5-5 . . TGTGCCAGCAGCTTGTGGGGAGTTTACGGCTACACCTTC CASSLWGVYGYTF
TRBJ1-1 TRBV7-9 TRBD1 . TGTGCCAGCAGCCTCGGACAGGGAGGCGACACTGAAGCTTTCTTT CASSLGQGGDTEAFF
TRBJ1-2 TRBV30 . few TGTGCCTGGAGTCGGGGACACGAAAACTATGGCTACACCTTC CAWSRGHENYGYTF
TRBJ2-7 TRBV7-9 TRBD1 . TGTGCCAGCAGCCAGGACAGGGAGTTCTACGAGCAGTACTTC CASSQDREFYEQYF
TRBJ2-6 TRBV30 . . TGTGCCTGGAGTTTCGGGTTATCCAGGGCCAACGTCCTGACTTTC CAWSFGLSRANVLTF
TRBJ1-3 TRBV11-2 . . TGTGCCAGCAGCTTAGGTCCCCAGATCCCTGGAAACACCATATATTTT CASSLGPQIPGNTIYF
TRBJ2-7 TRBV19 TRBD2 once TGTGCCAGCCAAGACGCGGGGGGCTGGGGCGAGCAGTACTTC CASQDAGGWGEQYF
TRBJ2-7 TRBV7-9 TRBD2 . TGTGCCAGCAGCATTAGCGGGAGTTGGGACGAGCAGTACTTC CASSISGSWDEQYF
TRBJ2-7 TRBV5-6 TRBD2 . TGTGCCAGCAGCCCCACCCTACTAGCGGGCTCCTACGAGCAGTACTTC CASSPTLLAGSYEQYF
TRBJ1-4 TRBV5-8 . . TGTGCCAGCAGCTTGGCTACAGGGACAACCTCAACTAATGAAAAACTGTTTTTT CASSLATGTTSTNEKLFF
TRBJ1-5 TRBV6-5 . . TGTGCCAGCAGACTCGGGGTCTATAGCAATCAGCCCCAGCATTTT CASRLGVYSNQPQHF